Listed below are T cell receptor beta chains from one sample, sequenced in a study of cytomegalovirus exposure and HLA in healthy donors. The data were produced by immunoSEQ multiplex PCR, yet TCRdb's version contains in-frame clones alone and is incomplete. The sample includes fewer than 130,000 clones, around 80% of them seen just once. Material for sequencing was PBMCs. These receptors all come from an older woman in good health and CMV-seropositive. Both conserved end residues are part of each CDR3. Fields, in order: D gene, V gene, J gene, clone size, CDR3 protein, CDR3 DNA. D genes are given only for firm matches. The listing skips clone size in some rows; elsewhere it reads once, few, many or a size class.

D gene: NA; V gene: TRBV7-2; J gene: TRBJ2-1; clone size: NA; CDR3 protein: CASSLYGSGNEQFF; CDR3 DNA: TGTGCCAGCAGCTTATACGGGAGTGGCAATGAGCAGTTCTTC
D gene: NA; V gene: TRBV10-1; J gene: TRBJ1-2; clone size: few; CDR3 protein: CASSEDSPTPYGYTF; CDR3 DNA: TGCGCCAGCAGTGAGGACAGCCCAACCCCGTATGGCTACACCTTC
D gene: TRBD1; V gene: TRBV18; J gene: TRBJ1-1; clone size: NA; CDR3 protein: CASNPRTGVNTEAFF; CDR3 DNA: TGTGCCAGCAATCCTCGGACAGGGGTCAACACTGAAGCTTTCTTT
D gene: TRBD1; V gene: TRBV6-5; J gene: TRBJ2-7; clone size: NA; CDR3 protein: CASSYQTGGTYEQYF; CDR3 DNA: TGTGCCAGCAGTTACCAGACAGGGGGAACCTACGAGCAGTACTTC
D gene: TRBD1; V gene: TRBV18; J gene: TRBJ1-2; clone size: NA; CDR3 protein: CASSPAGGTEYGYTF; CDR3 DNA: TGTGCCAGCTCACCGGCCGGAGGGACAGAATATGGCTACACCTTC
D gene: TRBD2; V gene: TRBV29-1; J gene: TRBJ2-3; clone size: few; CDR3 protein: CSVEDSGRGADTQYF; CDR3 DNA: TGCAGCGTTGAAGATAGCGGGAGAGGGGCAGATACGCAGTATTTT
D gene: NA; V gene: TRBV27; J gene: TRBJ2-5; clone size: once; CDR3 protein: CASSSWGRRRYQETQYF; CDR3 DNA: TGTGCCAGCAGCTCCTGGGGGCGGAGGAGGTACCAAGAGACCCAGTACTTC
D gene: NA; V gene: TRBV7-2; J gene: TRBJ2-1; clone size: NA; CDR3 protein: CASSSTRDGQFF; CDR3 DNA: TGTGCCAGCAGCTCCACTAGGGATGGGCAGTTCTTC
D gene: TRBD1; V gene: TRBV4-2; J gene: TRBJ1-1; clone size: NA; CDR3 protein: CASSTGAGLKGAFF; CDR3 DNA: TGTGCCAGCAGTACAGGGGCAGGCCTCAAGGGGGCTTTCTTT
D gene: TRBD1; V gene: TRBV10-3; J gene: TRBJ2-7; clone size: once; CDR3 protein: CAVSPLGTGSYEQYF; CDR3 DNA: TGTGCCGTCAGTCCCCTAGGGACAGGATCCTACGAGCAGTACTTC
D gene: TRBD2; V gene: TRBV28; J gene: TRBJ2-1; clone size: NA; CDR3 protein: CATLFRVAGADEQFF; CDR3 DNA: TGTGCCACCCTGTTCCGAGTAGCGGGGGCGGATGAGCAGTTCTTC
D gene: TRBD1; V gene: TRBV5-1; J gene: TRBJ2-7; clone size: NA; CDR3 protein: CASSLTRQGYEQYF; CDR3 DNA: TGCGCCAGCAGCCTTACCAGACAGGGTTACGAGCAGTACTTC
D gene: NA; V gene: TRBV10-2; J gene: TRBJ1-1; clone size: NA; CDR3 protein: CASSLMATEAFF; CDR3 DNA: TGCGCCAGCAGTCTCATGGCCACTGAAGCTTTCTTT
D gene: NA; V gene: TRBV12-1; J gene: TRBJ2-1; clone size: NA; CDR3 protein: CASSQASINEQFF; CDR3 DNA: TGTGCCAGCAGCCAGGCCTCAATCAATGAGCAGTTCTTC
D gene: NA; V gene: TRBV6-1; J gene: TRBJ1-1; clone size: NA; CDR3 protein: CASSPGDQAFF; CDR3 DNA: TGTGCCAGCAGTCCAGGGGACCAAGCTTTCTTT
D gene: NA; V gene: TRBV9; J gene: TRBJ2-1; clone size: NA; CDR3 protein: CASSVAHSSGTYNEQFF; CDR3 DNA: TGTGCCAGCAGCGTAGCTCACTCCAGCGGAACCTACAATGAGCAGTTCTTC
D gene: TRBD2; V gene: TRBV30; J gene: TRBJ2-1; clone size: NA; CDR3 protein: CAWSRDSGPYNEQFF; CDR3 DNA: TGTGCCTGGAGTCGGGATAGCGGGCCCTACAATGAGCAGTTCTTC
D gene: TRBD1; V gene: TRBV9; J gene: TRBJ2-1; clone size: NA; CDR3 protein: CASSVGRQGNNEQFF; CDR3 DNA: TGTGCCAGCAGCGTAGGCAGACAGGGGAACAATGAGCAGTTCTTC
D gene: TRBD1; V gene: TRBV19; J gene: TRBJ1-2; clone size: NA; CDR3 protein: CASSISGGNYGYTF; CDR3 DNA: TGTGCCAGTAGTATCTCAGGGGGAAACTATGGCTACACCTTC
D gene: NA; V gene: TRBV30; J gene: TRBJ1-4; clone size: few; CDR3 protein: CAWSLRRGEKLFF; CDR3 DNA: TGTGCCTGGAGTCTCCGGCGCGGGGAAAAACTGTTTTTT
D gene: NA; V gene: TRBV15; J gene: TRBJ2-5; clone size: NA; CDR3 protein: CATSRAPARRRETQYF; CDR3 DNA: TGTGCCACCAGCAGAGCCCCAGCTAGACGTAGGGAGACCCAGTACTTC
D gene: NA; V gene: TRBV6-5; J gene: TRBJ1-3; clone size: NA; CDR3 protein: CASSSTDTTYFF; CDR3 DNA: TGTGCCAGCAGCTCCACGGACACTACTTACTTTTTT
D gene: NA; V gene: TRBV6-5; J gene: TRBJ2-7; clone size: NA; CDR3 protein: CASSYDQGSYEQYF; CDR3 DNA: TGTGCCAGCAGTTACGACCAGGGGTCCTACGAGCAGTACTTC
D gene: NA; V gene: TRBV6-5; J gene: TRBJ2-7; clone size: NA; CDR3 protein: CASSSRDTNSYEQYF; CDR3 DNA: TGTGCCAGCAGTTCCCGGGACACAAACTCCTACGAGCAGTACTTC
D gene: TRBD2; V gene: TRBV4-1; J gene: TRBJ2-1; clone size: few; CDR3 protein: CASSQDLAGDYNEQFF; CDR3 DNA: TGCGCCAGCAGCCAAGATCTTGCGGGGGACTACAATGAGCAGTTCTTC
D gene: TRBD2; V gene: TRBV7-6; J gene: TRBJ2-1; clone size: NA; CDR3 protein: CASSQRSGSIDNEQFF; CDR3 DNA: TGTGCCAGCAGCCAACGAAGCGGGAGTATCGACAATGAGCAGTTCTTC
D gene: TRBD2; V gene: TRBV4-2; J gene: TRBJ2-7; clone size: NA; CDR3 protein: CASSQGGLAGPYEQYF; CDR3 DNA: TGTGCCAGCAGCCAAGGGGGACTAGCGGGACCCTACGAGCAGTACTTC
D gene: NA; V gene: TRBV6-6; J gene: TRBJ2-4; clone size: NA; CDR3 protein: CASSLPPTPIQYF; CDR3 DNA: TGTGCCAGCAGTTTACCGCCCACTCCGATTCAGTACTTC
D gene: TRBD2; V gene: TRBV7-2; J gene: TRBJ2-7; clone size: NA; CDR3 protein: CASSLSAGVAYEQYF; CDR3 DNA: TGTGCCAGCAGCTTATCAGCGGGAGTAGCCTACGAGCAGTACTTC
D gene: NA; V gene: TRBV16; J gene: TRBJ1-2; clone size: NA; CDR3 protein: CASSQSARYANYGYTF; CDR3 DNA: TGTGCCAGCAGCCAATCGGCCAGATACGCTAACTATGGCTACACCTTC
D gene: NA; V gene: TRBV28; J gene: TRBJ2-7; clone size: NA; CDR3 protein: CASSPHHNEQYF; CDR3 DNA: TGTGCCAGCAGCCCCCATCACAACGAGCAGTACTTC
D gene: TRBD1; V gene: TRBV6-5; J gene: TRBJ2-3; clone size: NA; CDR3 protein: CASSYSYRGSDTQYF; CDR3 DNA: TGTGCCAGCAGTTACTCTTACAGGGGTTCGGATACGCAGTATTTT
D gene: NA; V gene: TRBV2; J gene: TRBJ1-4; clone size: NA; CDR3 protein: CASSEQGKNEKLFF; CDR3 DNA: TGTGCCAGCAGTGAACAGGGGAAAAATGAAAAACTGTTTTTT
D gene: NA; V gene: TRBV5-4; J gene: TRBJ1-2; clone size: NA; CDR3 protein: CASSSETDGYTF; CDR3 DNA: TGTGCCAGCAGCTCAGAGACAGATGGCTACACCTTC
D gene: TRBD2; V gene: TRBV7-3; J gene: TRBJ2-3; clone size: once; CDR3 protein: CASSLTRLAGTDTQYF; CDR3 DNA: TGTGCCAGCAGCTTAACGCGGCTAGCGGGCACAGATACGCAGTATTTT
D gene: NA; V gene: TRBV4-1; J gene: TRBJ2-2; clone size: few; CDR3 protein: CASMSRTPAGELFF; CDR3 DNA: TGTGCCAGCATGTCCCGCACACCCGCCGGGGAGCTGTTTTTT
D gene: TRBD1; V gene: TRBV9; J gene: TRBJ1-1; clone size: NA; CDR3 protein: CASSAGTGPFSEAFF; CDR3 DNA: TGTGCCAGCAGTGCCGGGACAGGACCATTTTCGGAAGCTTTCTTT
D gene: TRBD1; V gene: TRBV5-1; J gene: TRBJ1-4; clone size: NA; CDR3 protein: CASSPQGLTNEKLFF; CDR3 DNA: TGCGCCAGCAGCCCACAGGGGCTAACTAATGAAAAACTGTTTTTT
D gene: NA; V gene: TRBV28; J gene: TRBJ2-1; clone size: NA; CDR3 protein: CASSSGDEQFF; CDR3 DNA: TGTGCCAGCTCCTCAGGTGATGAGCAGTTCTTC
D gene: NA; V gene: TRBV7-9; J gene: TRBJ1-5; clone size: NA; CDR3 protein: CASSLGQGSQPQHF; CDR3 DNA: TGTGCCAGCAGCTTAGGGCAGGGCAGTCAGCCCCAGCATTTT
D gene: TRBD1; V gene: TRBV5-6; J gene: TRBJ1-5; clone size: NA; CDR3 protein: CASSLGQGVQPQHF; CDR3 DNA: TGTGCCAGCAGCCTAGGACAGGGGGTGCAGCCCCAGCATTTT
D gene: NA; V gene: TRBV11-2; J gene: TRBJ1-3; clone size: NA; CDR3 protein: CASSPSPKQTGNTIYF; CDR3 DNA: TGTGCCAGCAGCCCCTCCCCCAAACAGACTGGAAACACCATATATTTT
D gene: TRBD2; V gene: TRBV4-1; J gene: TRBJ2-3; clone size: NA; CDR3 protein: CASRASGSTADTQYF; CDR3 DNA: TGCGCCAGCAGGGCTAGCGGGAGCACGGCAGATACGCAGTATTTT
D gene: TRBD1; V gene: TRBV7-9; J gene: TRBJ1-2; clone size: NA; CDR3 protein: CSSSLWNRGRDGYTF; CDR3 DNA: TGTTCCAGCAGCTTATGGAACAGGGGGCGCGATGGCTACACCTTC
D gene: TRBD1; V gene: TRBV2; J gene: TRBJ1-4; clone size: NA; CDR3 protein: CASGDSSTNEKLFF; CDR3 DNA: TGTGCCAGTGGGGACAGTTCAACTAATGAAAAACTGTTTTTT
D gene: NA; V gene: TRBV2; J gene: TRBJ2-3; clone size: NA; CDR3 protein: CASGAQMRTDTQYF; CDR3 DNA: TGTGCCAGCGGGGCCCAGATGCGCACAGATACGCAGTATTTT
D gene: TRBD1; V gene: TRBV18; J gene: TRBJ2-2; clone size: NA; CDR3 protein: CASSTTGDVSGELFF; CDR3 DNA: TGTGCCAGCTCGACCACAGGGGATGTTAGCGGGGAGCTGTTTTTT
D gene: TRBD2; V gene: TRBV19; J gene: TRBJ2-3; clone size: NA; CDR3 protein: CASRTSGSPTDTQYF; CDR3 DNA: TGTGCCAGTAGGACTAGCGGATCCCCCACAGATACGCAGTATTTT
D gene: NA; V gene: TRBV9; J gene: TRBJ2-7; clone size: NA; CDR3 protein: CASSPTGTRRGEQYF; CDR3 DNA: TGTGCCAGCAGTCCGACTGGGACAAGAAGGGGCGAGCAGTACTTC
D gene: NA; V gene: TRBV5-1; J gene: TRBJ2-3; clone size: NA; CDR3 protein: CASSLVDSSLDTQYF; CDR3 DNA: TGCGCCAGCAGCTTGGTTGACAGTAGTTTAGATACGCAGTATTTT
D gene: TRBD2; V gene: TRBV5-4; J gene: TRBJ2-7; clone size: NA; CDR3 protein: CASSLGSGSSYEQYF; CDR3 DNA: TGTGCCAGCAGCTTGGGTAGCGGGAGTTCCTACGAGCAGTACTTC
D gene: TRBD1; V gene: TRBV9; J gene: TRBJ2-4; clone size: NA; CDR3 protein: CASSGDRVGKNIQYF; CDR3 DNA: TGTGCCAGCAGCGGGGACAGGGTGGGCAAAAACATTCAGTACTTC
D gene: TRBD2; V gene: TRBV6-6; J gene: TRBJ2-7; clone size: NA; CDR3 protein: CASSSTRGTTEQYF; CDR3 DNA: TGTGCCAGCAGTTCTACTCGGGGGACTACGGAGCAGTACTTC
D gene: NA; V gene: TRBV4-2; J gene: TRBJ1-2; clone size: NA; CDR3 protein: CASSQDRGRGGYTF; CDR3 DNA: TGTGCCAGCAGCCAAGATCGGGGCAGGGGTGGCTACACCTTC
D gene: TRBD1; V gene: TRBV29-1; J gene: TRBJ1-1; clone size: NA; CDR3 protein: CSVGMTGSTEAFF; CDR3 DNA: TGCAGCGTTGGAATGACAGGGAGCACTGAAGCTTTCTTT
D gene: TRBD2; V gene: TRBV5-6; J gene: TRBJ2-7; clone size: few; CDR3 protein: CASSLGTSDYEQYF; CDR3 DNA: TGTGCCAGCAGCTTGGGGACTAGCGACTACGAGCAGTACTTC
D gene: TRBD1; V gene: TRBV13; J gene: TRBJ2-4; clone size: NA; CDR3 protein: CASRHRGGAAKNIQYF; CDR3 DNA: TGTGCCAGCAGGCATAGAGGGGGCGCGGCCAAAAACATTCAGTACTTC
D gene: NA; V gene: TRBV29-1; J gene: TRBJ2-7; clone size: NA; CDR3 protein: CSAVEPYEQYF; CDR3 DNA: TGCAGCGCTGTGGAGCCTTACGAGCAGTACTTC
D gene: TRBD1; V gene: TRBV10-3; J gene: TRBJ2-7; clone size: NA; CDR3 protein: CATKTGYEQYF; CDR3 DNA: TGTGCCACCAAGACAGGGTACGAGCAGTACTTC